Following are 28 T cell receptor beta chains from one sample sequenced in a study of shared clonotypes between healthy human individuals. Clones were sequenced by immunoSEQ multiplex PCR, and TCRdb holds only the in-frame ones, with some missing. This sample yields 550,000 to 700,000 clones, of which less than 80% are seen a single time; about 1.8% belongs to the top ten. Sequenced material: memory CD4+ T cells sorted from blood. Subset meaning: CD45RA-negative fraction. Receptor source: a woman in her 30s in good health.

CDR3 protein: CASSGIAEQETQYF. CDR3 in DNA: TGCGCCAGCAGTGGAATAGCGGAACAAGAGACCCAGTACTTC. The chain links TRBV10-2 to TRBJ2-5, with D perhaps matching TRBD2 (6 bases). Per germline, CDR1 WSHSY and CDR2 SAAADI. The CDR3 is 14 residues long. The V end lost 4 bases, the J end lost 2 bases, and 11 bases lay between the germline ends.

This chain uses TRBV5-1 with TRBJ2-7; D not resolved. This CDR3 is 13 amino acids long. Trimming left V 0 bases short and J 9 bases short, with 13 bases between. Per the germline V gene, CDR1 is SGHRS and CDR2 is YFSETQ. The CDR3 loop reads CASSLALLSGQYF. In nucleotides, the CDR3 is TGCGCCAGCAGCTTGGCCCTCCTCTCCGGGCAGTACTTC.

The chain is built from TRBV9 and TRBJ1-3; possibly TRBD1 for D (6 bases). Germline values: CDR1 SGDLS, CDR2 YYNGEE. The CDR3 loop spans 17 amino acids. Trimming removed 3 bases from V and 0 bases from J, with 16 bases in between. CDR3 in DNA: TGTGCCAGCAGCGCTCCCGGGGGGACATTCTCTGGAAACACCATATATTTT. It yields the protein CASSAPGGTFSGNTIYF.

The chain uses TRBV4-2 and TRBJ2-1; the match to TRBD2 covers 7 bases. The trim removed 1 base at V and 4 bases at J, leaving 4 bases unmatched. Germline loops: CDR1 LGHNA, CDR2 YNFKEQ. The CDR3 totals 15 residues. This CDR3 is CASSQGGGSYNEQFF. CDR3 sequence (DNA): TGTGCCAGCAGCCAAGGTGGCGGGAGTTACAATGAGCAGTTCTTC.

The table lists this clone with a count of one. The J gene is TRBJ2-1, the V gene TRBV19, with 8 bases aligning to TRBD2. This CDR3 is built from 16 residues. CDR1 LNHDA and CDR2 SQIVND come from the germline V gene (reference sequence). The V and J ends lost 3 bases and 8 bases, in that order; junction bases with no gene match: 12. The CDR3 coding sequence is TGTGCCAGTAGTATCGCCGGGACTAGAGGTTCCGATGAGCAGTTCTTC. Protein product: CASSIAGTRGSDEQFF.

The V gene is TRBV7-8, the J gene TRBJ1-4; a weak D match, TRBD1 (5 bases). Germline CDR1 is SGHVS and CDR2 is FQNEAQ. CDR3 length equals 15 residues. The V end was cut by 4 bases, the J end by 5 bases, with 14 bases between. CDR3 protein: CASSYAGTRNEKLFF. CDR3 DNA: TGTGCCAGCAGCTACGCCGGGACTAGAAATGAAAAACTGTTTTTT. Using reference TRBV7-8 and TRBJ1-4 for the parts outside the CDR3, the full variable domain is GAGVSQSPRYKVAKRGQDVALRCDPISGHVSLFWYQQALGQGPEFLTYFQNEAQLDKSGLPSDRFFAERPEGSVSTLKIQRTQQEDSAVYLCASSYAGTRNEKLFFGSGTQLSVL.

The chain is built from TRBV7-8 and TRBJ2-3; D is possibly TRBD1 or TRBD2 (5 bases each). Trimming took 2 bases from V and 2 from J, leaving 11 bases between them. CDR1 is SGHVS and CDR2 is FQNEAQ in the germline V gene. CDR3 length: 15 amino acids. CDR3 nucleotides: TGTGCCAGCAGCTTAATGGGACCCCCCACAGATACGCAGTATTTT. Translating gives CASSLMGPPTDTQYF.

The chain has TRBV5-1 and TRBJ2-1; D call uncertain. Trimming left V 0 bases short and J 8 bases short, with 15 bases between. Per germline, CDR1 SGHRS and CDR2 YFSETQ. The CDR3 spans 15 residues. CDR3 sequence (DNA): TGCGCCAGCAGCTTGGGCATGTCTGAGATCCATGAGCAGTTCTTC. Translated: CASSLGMSEIHEQFF.

CDR3 in amino acids: CASITEPLGTEAFF. The CDR3 DNA reads TGTGCCAGCATAACAGAGCCATTGGGCACTGAAGCTTTCTTT. The chain has TRBV2 and TRBJ1-1; no definite D call. The V end lost 7 bases, the J end lost 4 bases, and 16 bases lay between the germline ends. Germline V CDR1 and CDR2: SNHLY, FYNNEI. This CDR3 is built from 14 residues.

V gene TRBV28 combines with J gene TRBJ2-7; TRBD2 matches at 8 bases. CDR1 is MDHEN and CDR2 is SYDVKM in the germline V gene. The V segment lost 3 bases and the J segment 4 bases; nucleotides outside the gene matches: 5. This CDR3 region has 14 residues. The CDR3 is CASSFFAGGYEQYF. In nucleotides, the CDR3 is TGTGCCAGCAGTTTTTTCGCGGGAGGATACGAGCAGTACTTC.

The chain is built from TRBV27 and TRBJ2-7, with D unresolved. Trimming took 3 bases from V and 6 from J, leaving 21 bases between them. The CDR3 has 16 residues. Germline CDR1 is MNHEY and CDR2 is SMNVEV (reference sequence). In nucleotides, the CDR3 is TGTGCCAGCAGTTTCCGGGTGGATATGTCCAGGTCCGAGCAGTACTTC. It encodes CASSFRVDMSRSEQYF.

A word on this clone: Other DNA sequences from this sample encode an identical CDR3 as well. The CDR3 DNA reads as TGTGCCAGCAGCTTAGGACTACTTACCTACAATGAGCAGTTCTTC. Protein product: CASSLGLLTYNEQFF. The gene calls are TRBV7-2 and TRBJ2-1; TRBD2 might be the D (5 bases). V gave up 1 base and J gave up 2 bases, with 9 bases separating them. This CDR3 spans 15 amino acids. Germline lookup yields CDR1 SGHTA and CDR2 FQGNSA.

The chain carries TRBV7-6 and TRBJ1-1, with unresolved D. The CDR3 sequence is 15 residues long. Germline CDR1 and CDR2: SGHVS and FNYEAQ. V gave up 2 bases and J gave up 0 bases, with 10 bases separating them. CDR3 protein: CASSLSQSMNTEAFF. The CDR3 DNA sequence: TGTGCCAGCAGCTTATCCCAGTCCATGAACACTGAAGCTTTCTTT.

V and J are TRBV28 and TRBJ1-1, with D unclear. The CDR3 is 12 residues long. Trimming stripped 4 bases from V and 6 bases from J, with 9 bases between. CDR1 and CDR2 (germline): MDHEN, SYDVKM. The CDR3 loop reads CASSSRIPEAFF. CDR3 DNA: TGTGCCAGCAGTTCACGTATTCCTGAAGCTTTCTTT.

The genes are TRBV30 and TRBJ2-2; 8 bases are a match to TRBD1. The germline gives CDR1 GTSNPN, CDR2 SVGIG (reference sequence). J gave up 7 bases and V 6 bases, and 10 bases lay outside the gene matches. The CDR3 loop spans 14 amino acids. The CDR3 DNA follows: TGTGCCTGCTTAACCAGGGGGCTGGTCGGGGAGCTGTTTTTT. Its translation: CACLTRGLVGELFF.

This clone showed up just once. This rearrangement joins TRBV7-2 to TRBJ1-2; TRBD1 aligns across 8 bases. The J segment lost 6 bases and the V segment lost 5 bases, leaving 5 bases of the junction unmatched. The length of the CDR3 is 13 residues. Germline V gene lookup returns CDR1 SGHTA and CDR2 FQGNSA. The CDR3 protein is CASSPGQGNGYTF. DNA for the CDR3: TGTGCCAGCAGCCCCGGACAGGGAAATGGCTACACCTTC.

The rearrangement links TRBV27 to TRBJ1-5; TRBD1 agrees at 7 bases. J gave up 4 bases and V 11 bases, and 8 bases lay outside the gene matches. The CDR3 is made up of 13 amino acids. Germline CDR1 and CDR2: MNHEY and SMNVEV (reference sequence). The CDR3 loop is CASRAGGNQPQHF. The CDR3 region has the DNA TGTGCCTCGCGGGCAGGGGGGAATCAGCCCCAGCATTTT.

The chain employs TRBV5-1 and TRBJ2-3; D remains unclear. The CDR3 runs 12 residues. V was clipped by 3 bases and J by 8 bases, with 10 bases between them. Germline values: CDR1 SGHRS, CDR2 YFSETQ. This CDR3 reads CASSSPSGTQYF. DNA for the CDR3: TGCGCCAGCAGCTCCCCTTCAGGTACGCAGTATTTT.

This clone was counted between two and nine times. The rearrangement links TRBV7-2 to TRBJ1-5; unclear D gene. CDR1 and CDR2 (germline): SGHTA, FQGNSA. Trimming shortened V by 1 base and J by 7 bases, and 14 bases separated the two germline ends. The CDR3 contains 15 residues. CDR3 loop: CASSLETGLDQPQHF. The CDR3 nucleotides are TGTGCCAGCAGCTTAGAAACCGGGTTGGACCAGCCCCAGCATTTT.

The gene calls are TRBV2 and TRBJ2-2, with 10 bases matching TRBD1. V trimming: 7 bases; J trimming: 5 bases; junction bases outside the gene matches: 7. The CDR3 runs to 15 residues. Germline CDR1 reads SNHLY; CDR2 reads FYNNEI. CDR3 sequence: CASIFDRGQTGELFF. CDR3 sequence (DNA): TGTGCCAGCATTTTCGACAGGGGGCAAACCGGGGAGCTGTTTTTT.

This clone has more than one count but fewer than ten. The chain has TRBV15 and TRBJ1-3; 7 bases line up with TRBD1. The CDR3 contains 13 residues. Germline values: CDR1 LNHNV, CDR2 YYDKDF (reference sequence). The J segment lost 4 bases and the V segment lost 4 bases, leaving 1 base of the junction unmatched. CDR3 sequence (DNA): TGTGCCACCAGCATGGGACAGGGAAACACCATATATTTT. It encodes CATSMGQGNTIYF. Looking up the rest from reference TRBV15 and TRBJ1-3 gives the full variable domain: DAMVIQNPRYQVTQFGKPVTLSCSQTLNHNVMYWYQQKSSQAPKLLFHYYDKDFNNEADTPDNFQSRRPNTSFCFLDIRSPGLGDTAMYLCATSMGQGNTIYFGEGSWLTVV.

The chain links TRBV27 to TRBJ1-2; possible D gene TRBD1, 5 bases. This CDR3 comprises 13 residues. The germline V and J ends were trimmed by 3 bases and 4 bases, with 9 bases remaining between them. Germline CDR1 and CDR2: MNHEY and SMNVEV (reference sequence). This CDR3 is CASSFDGGYGYTF. The CDR3, as DNA: TGTGCCAGCAGTTTCGACGGGGGCTATGGCTACACCTTC.

Many counts were recorded for this clone. The V and J genes are TRBV7-2 and TRBJ1-1; a possible D gene is TRBD1 (5 bases). The germline CDR1 and CDR2 sequences are SGHTA and FQGNSA. Trimming left V 4 bases short and J 5 bases short, with 14 bases between. CDR3 length: 14 residues. Written as DNA, the CDR3 is TGTGCCAGCAGCTCCGGGACCCAGGGAACTGAAGCTTTCTTT. It specifies CASSSGTQGTEAFF.

This chain uses TRBV2 with TRBJ2-5, with unresolved D. The CDR3 contains 13 residues. The V end lost 6 bases, the J end lost 3 bases, and 11 bases lay between the germline ends. Germline V gives CDR1 SNHLY, CDR2 FYNNEI. CDR3 residues: CASRRHAEETQYF. The CDR3 nucleotides read TGTGCCAGCAGGCGACATGCTGAAGAGACCCAGTACTTC.

This chain joins TRBV13 and TRBJ2-7; D gene ambiguous. Germline assignment: CDR1 PRHDT and CDR2 FYEKMQ (reference sequence). This CDR3 is 13 amino acids long. V gave up 5 bases and J gave up 3 bases, with 11 bases separating them. CDR3 sequence (DNA): TGTGCCAGCAGCCTGCAGAACGGCTACGAGCAGTACTTC. Its translation: CASSLQNGYEQYF.

V usage is TRBV28 and J usage is TRBJ1-5; 9 bases are shared with TRBD1. V lost 7 bases and J lost 2; bases outside the gene matches: 9. CDR1 is MDHEN and CDR2 is SYDVKM in the germline V gene. The CDR3 totals 16 residues. CDR3 sequence reads: CASIQDRGGGNQPQHF. DNA for the CDR3: TGTGCCAGCATCCAGGACAGGGGAGGTGGCAATCAGCCCCAGCATTTT.

The gene calls are TRBV18 and TRBJ2-5; no clear D gene. Germline assignment: CDR1 KGHSH and CDR2 LQKENI. The CDR3 is 14 amino acids. The V gene lost 4 bases and the J gene lost 0 bases, with 9 bases spanning the gap. This CDR3 reads CASSRGIDQETQYF. The CDR3 region has the DNA TGTGCCAGCTCACGAGGAATTGACCAAGAGACCCAGTACTTC.

The chain is built from TRBV25-1 and TRBJ1-2; the D is unclear. The germline V gene encodes CDR1 MGHDK and CDR2 SYGVNS. Trimming pared 8 bases from V and 0 bases from J, leaving 13 bases between. This CDR3 is built from 14 residues. DNA for the CDR3: TGTGCCAGCCGGGGTTGGGCGGCTAACTATGGCTACACCTTC. Encoded protein: CASRGWAANYGYTF.